This T cell receptor (beta chain) was sequenced in a study of T cell responses to AZD1222 COVID-19 vaccine. Overall study context: Pooled in the analysis were second doses at about 4 or about 12 weeks. Findings of the study overall: Seropositive AZD1222 recipients at baseline numbered only five or six. Unmutated regions of variants are reportedly targeted by nearly half of spike-specific TCRs. Following two doses of AZD1222, Spike-specific TCR breadth and depth rose.

Clones were read by immunoSEQ multiplex PCR, and TCRdb kept only the in-frame ones, dropping some. The profile shows 200,000 or so clones, almost 95% of them singletons. A word on this clone: Its specificity is unknown.

CDR3 length equals 14 residues. With V trimmed by 0 bases and J by 10 bases, 3 bases remained unmatched. Germline V lookup: CDR1 LGHNA, CDR2 YNFKEQ. The receptor was isolated from an adult in good health. The specimen comprised peripheral blood, sampled on day 0 of AZD1222 vaccination. This sequence joins TRBV4-2 and TRBJ2-1, with 10 bases lining up with TRBD2. DNA of the CDR3: TGTGCCAGCAGCCAAGATAATAGCGGGAGGGAGCAGTTCTTC. This translates into CASSQDNSGREQFF.